This TCR beta chain was documented in a study of graft-versus-host responses after intestinal transplantation (dated by TCRdb to about 2021). Broadly, across the study: Recipients received multivisceral, liver-intestinal, or isolated intestinal transplants. The cohort enrolled approximately 24 intestinal transplant recipients, one of whom was a retransplant, and a few patients without pretransplant specimens were excluded. Alloreactive clones were identified by sequencing pre-transplant mixed lymphocyte reaction products and comparing these products with unstimulated pre-transplant donor and recipient T cells. Rather than being sequenced by the commercial service, samples from a few later patients were sequenced in-house on an Illumina MiSeq and processed with MiXCR. A peak of at least 4% donor T cells among recipient peripheral blood mononuclear cells was the definition used for donor T cell macrochimerism. Anti-thymocyte globulin induction was given to all recipients, followed by maintenance tacrolimus and steroids for approximately three years. After intestinal transplantation, graft-versus-host and host-versus-graft alloreactive T cell clones were followed in the graft, circulation and bone marrow using bulk TCR-beta CDR3 sequencing.

Turning to this clone: Its antigen is currently not known. Per-nucleotide qualities are absent, and no much larger clonotype sits a single base away.

Libraries were prepared through the immunoSEQ multiplex PCR assay. In most patients, genomic DNA was isolated using the Qiagen DNeasy Blood and Tissue Kit and sent frozen to Adaptive Biotechnologies for TCR sequencing. High-throughput TCR-beta CDR3 sequencing of genomic DNA from most patients was performed by Adaptive Biotechnologies. Per the original workflow: TCR sequencing data were retrieved from Adaptive's ImmunoSEQ software for 18 patients, whereas a few other patients were processed with MiXCR and VDJtools. To correct CD4 versus CD8 sorting errors, any sequence found in both subsets at a frequency ratio below 5:1 was removed. CDR3 nucleotide sequences shared between donor and recipient were removed because the origin of such sequences could not be assigned. Alloreactive clones required at least 2-fold expansion over unstimulated cells and minimum CFSE-low frequency of 0.002% (template counts) or 0.001% (read counts). Clones detected in sequenced pre-transplant spleen, lymph node, or MLR CFSE-low populations of the donor or recipient were defined as mappable. The cumulative frequency of alloreactive clones was calculated as a percentage of all sequences, weighted by copy number. Held by TCRdb, this immuneACCESS table contains in-frame sequences only and omits some clones. Under half of the omission traces to an unresolved V gene where checked; the cause of the rest is unknown. Clone size and the V and J calls come from that table; the DNA yielded D and trimming. The sample table records roughly 85,000 clones; 91% of these occur just once. The ten biggest clones cover 7.6% of the sample.

The germline V gene provides CDR1 WSHSY and CDR2 SAAADI. Germline trimming amounts to 4 bases on V and 3 bases on J, with 2 as the count of junction bases outside the gene matches. The CDR3 sequence holds 15 residues, the cysteine and phenylalanine included. Just CDR3 DNA is preserved here, 45 bases in frame from base 1. Overall study results and their limits: Conclusions were limited by the relatively low number and heterogeneity of intestinal transplant patients. High GvH to HvG T cell clonal ratios were observed in the allografts of patients with donor T cell macrochimerism. GvH clones were detected in recipient bone marrow, and some of these GvH clones were observed earlier in ileal mucosa or blood, consistent with an intestinal mucosal origin. Early after transplant, declines in HvG clones were associated with peak levels of circulating GvH clones.

The time point label, as the study defines it: cells obtained before transplantation from donor or recipient. CD3+CD4+ and CD3+CD8+ populations were FACS-sorted from unstimulated pre-transplant donor and recipient cells taken from spleen or lymph nodes. The sequence came from a human donor who was the organ donor for an intestinal transplant. Sequences were derived from unstimulated CD8+ T cells sorted from spleen or lymph node cells, sampled before transplant. The chain employs TRBV10-2 and TRBJ2-1, with TRBD1 matching 11 junction bases. The sequence in DNA is TGCGCCAGCAGTGGGGGGACAGGGGGCTACAATGAGCAGTTCTTC. Its product reads: CASSGGTGGYNEQFF.